This TCR beta chain was retrieved from a study of shared clonotypes between healthy human individuals. This table comes from immunoSEQ multiplex PCR, and its TCRdb copy is limited to in-frame clones, with some not included. Of about 490,000 clones listed, 70% to 80% are singletons. This CDR3 is built from 15 residues. The germline gives CDR1 ENHRY, CDR2 SYGVKD. Between the trimmed V and J ends, which lost 2 bases and 1 base, there was a span of 10 bases. Sequenced: PBMCs. The V call is TRBV10-3, the J call TRBJ2-3, with D perhaps matching TRBD2 (6 bases). The receptor was isolated from a woman aged 35 to 49 in good health. Some clones in this sample may be carry-over from other donors' samples. CDR3 in amino acids: CAISEPGLGTDTQYF. Here the CDR3 DNA reads TGTGCCATCAGTGAGCCGGGACTGGGCACAGATACGCAGTATTTT.